The clone carrying this TCR beta chain was detected many times. Genomic DNA constituted the template upon which TCR beta VDJ and CDR3 profiling was performed. Each CDR3 protein gets one entry after TCRdb re-called the reads with MiXCR. The profile shows about 150,000 distinct CDR3 sequences, 52% of them singletons. In patients chosen for sequencing, flow cytometry had shown CD8+CD57+ cell expansion. These data come from a study of CD8+CD57+ T cells in acquired aplastic anemia. Germline loops: CDR1 WSHSY, CDR2 SAAADI. V was clipped by 3 bases and J by 6 bases; unmatched bases: 9. The CDR3 runs to 15 residues.

Sequencing was carried out using sorted CD4+, CD8+, or CD8+CD57+ T cells (not recorded which) from PBMCs. This sequence joins TRBV10-2 and TRBJ2-7; 9 positions agree with TRBD1. This receptor was taken from a human donor with aplastic anemia. CDR3 in DNA: TGCGCCAGCAGTGACAGACAGGGGGTCGGAGGCGAGCAGTACTTC. It encodes CASSDRQGVGGEQYF.